This TCR beta chain comes out of a study of memory B cells and T cells in multiple sclerosis listed by TCRdb under 2018. For the wider study: The study compared TCR beta repertoires of autoproliferating peripheral T cells with brain lesion-infiltrating T cells in multiple sclerosis patients. TCR sequencing involved a couple of multiple sclerosis patients from whom brain lesions at autopsy or brain-infiltrating cells from biopsy were available.

The research as a whole found: Clone-set sizes differed between compartments, which influenced counts of shared clonotypes and required normalization.

Before use, PBMCs were isolated by Ficoll density gradient centrifugation and cryopreserved. Using the immunoSEQ Platform, TCRbeta CDR3 regions were amplified from extracted genomic DNA. The immunoSEQ assay combined multiplex PCR with high-throughput sequencing and a vendor bioinformatics pipeline. On the study's bioinformatics: Non-productive sequences and CDR3s under 4 amino acids long were removed, and the clonotype frequencies in each sample were recalculated. In immunoSEQ Analyzer 2.0, shared clonotypes were identified as identical CDR3 amino acid, V gene and J gene sequences. Repertoire overlap was normalized by dividing shared clonotype counts by the product of both clone-set sizes, with the result scaled by 1000 into arbitrary units. The source is immuneACCESS, and TCRdb retained only in-frame sequences with V and J called. Part of the clones is not carried over; for the studies checked, unresolved V genes explain less than half of this, and the remainder is unexplained. D and trimming come from the DNA, and the V and J calls and clone size come from that table. Counted in this sample were about 14,000 clones; 69% of them appeared once. The ten largest account for around 2.3% of the sample.

This clone was observed a single time. Its antigen is still unknown. The record has no base qualities; no much larger clone is one base away. The germline V and J ends show losses of 4 bases and 3 bases respectively, and no gene match explains 9 bases of the junction. CDR1 is given as SGHRS and CDR2 as YFSETQ, both from the germline V gene. The CDR3 measures 15 amino acids from cysteine to phenylalanine. The DNA shown is the 45-base CDR3, in frame from base 1. The chain is made from TRBV5-1 and TRBJ1-2; the junction holds 7 bases that match TRBD1. The sample was memory (CD45RO+) CD4+ T cells from blood. This specimen's cell subset or site label, per the study, means: CD45RO+ memory T cells sorted from peripheral blood. The receptor comes from a human donor with multiple sclerosis. The CDR3 has the sequence CASSLEAGTDYGYTF. The sequenced DNA: TGCGCCAGCAGCCTGGAAGCAGGGACAGACTATGGCTACACCTTC. The reference TRBV5-1 and TRBJ1-2 proteins fill in what lies around the CDR3, so the full variable domain reads KAGVTQTPRYLIKTRGQQVTLSCSPISGHRSVSWYQQTPGQGLQFLFEYFSETQRNKGNFPGRFSGRQFSNSRSEMNVSTLELGDSALYLCASSLEAGTDYGYTFGSGTRLTVV.